Listed here are 26 T cell receptor beta chains from one sample, sequenced in a study of regulatory T cells in long-lasting Graves disease. Time point here: newly diagnosed GD, antithyroid drugs for less than 3 months. PBMC-derived RNA was used for the TCR library. Arm-PCR with iRepertoire HTBI primers amplified the CDR3 regions for these TCR beta libraries. TCRdb processed the multiplex PCR reads anew with MiXCR; each CDR3 protein has one entry. The data contain about 620,000 distinct CDR3 sequences, around 15% of them singletons. The sample was also reused in another study, on T cells in Graves' hyperthyroidism and ophthalmopathy.

Source: peripheral blood mononuclear cells (PBMCs), taken at new diagnosis, from a patient treated with antithyroid drugs. These receptors came from a woman aged 25 to 39 with Graves disease.

This clonotype was counted between two and nine times. The chain couples TRBV10-3 to TRBJ2-1, with 7 bases aligning to TRBD2. The CDR3 sequence is 16 residues long. Looked up from germline, CDR1 is ENHRY and CDR2 is SYGVKD. Trimming took 1 base from V and 5 from J; bases not matched to a gene: 8. CDR3 residues: CAISELEAGSHNEQFF. The CDR3 DNA follows: TGTGCCATCAGTGAGTTAGAAGCGGGAAGCCACAATGAGCAGTTCTTC.

This clonotype appeared many times. The rearrangement links TRBV28 to TRBJ1-2, with a possible D match to TRBD1 (5 bases). Between the trimmed V and J ends, which lost 6 bases and 0 bases, there was a span of 17 bases. The CDR3 covers 16 residues. Per the germline V gene, CDR1 is MDHEN and CDR2 is SYDVKM. CDR3 protein: CASRDSMTVANYGYTF. The CDR3, as DNA: TGTGCCAGCAGGGACTCAATGACAGTCGCTAACTATGGCTACACCTTC.

V usage is TRBV19 and J usage is TRBJ1-3; D ambiguous. CDR3 size: 14 residues. Trimming cost V 8 bases and J 0 bases, with 11 bases left between them. The germline V gene encodes CDR1 LNHDA and CDR2 SQIVND (reference sequence). CDR3 DNA: TGTGCCAGTGGGCCGGGCTCCTCTGGAAACACCATATATTTT. Encoded protein: CASGPGSSGNTIYF.

The J gene is TRBJ2-5, the V gene TRBV19, with TRBD2 matching over 9 bases. CDR3 length: 15 residues. CDR1 and CDR2 (germline): LNHDA, SQIVND (reference sequence). V gave up 1 base and J gave up 2 bases; unmatched junction bases: 2. Written as DNA, the CDR3 is TGTGCCAGTAGTATAGTAGCGGGAGAACAAGAGACCCAGTACTTC. Protein: CASSIVAGEQETQYF.

In this sample, this clonotype turned up many times. CDR3: CASTDNPATNEKLFF. For the CDR3, the DNA is TGTGCCAGCACGGACAATCCCGCAACTAATGAAAAACTGTTTTTT. This chain uses TRBV2 with TRBJ1-4; TRBD1 is a possible D gene (5 bases). Germline CDR1 and CDR2: SNHLY and FYNNEI. The V and J ends lost 7 bases and 0 bases respectively, with 12 bases between them. This CDR3 contains 15 residues.

This clonotype was seen more than once but under ten times. This chain uses TRBV4-1 with TRBJ1-2, with a weak D call TRBD1 (6 bases). The length of the CDR3 is 14 residues. Germline lookup yields CDR1 MGHRA and CDR2 YSYEKL. Trimming took off 1 base at V and 5 bases at J, with 11 bases between the two ends. The CDR3 here is CASSQGGLNYGYTF. For the CDR3, the DNA is TGCGCCAGCAGCCAAGGGGGGCTGAATTATGGCTACACCTTC.

The CDR3 bases are TGCAGTGCATTAGGGGTAGAGTACGATCAGCCCCAGCATTTT. It specifies CSALGVEYDQPQHF. The chain joins TRBV20-1 to TRBJ1-5; D is perhaps TRBD1 (5 bases). V lost 6 bases and J lost 5, with 17 bases in between. The germline V gene has CDR1 DFQATT and CDR2 SNEGSKA (reference sequence). There are 14 residues in the CDR3.

In its sample, this clonotype was seen a few times. J is TRBJ1-2 and V is TRBV24-1, with a weak D call TRBD1 (5 bases). CDR1 is KGHDR and CDR2 is SFDVKD in the germline V gene. Trimming removed 3 bases at V and 7 bases at J, with 17 bases between. CDR3 length: 15 amino acids. DNA for the CDR3: TGTGCCACCAGTGATGGGACGGGGGACCAGGGTGGCTACACCTTC. Its protein is CATSDGTGDQGGYTF.

The chain employs TRBV28 and TRBJ1-5; 8 positions agree with TRBD1. With V trimmed by 7 bases and J by 6 bases, 17 bases remained unmatched. The germline gives CDR1 MDHEN, CDR2 SYDVKM. This CDR3 comprises 17 residues. Written as DNA, the CDR3 is TGTGCCAGCATCGTGGACAGGGCTCCCCTAGCAGGTCAGCCCCAGCATTTT. The encoded protein is CASIVDRAPLAGQPQHF.

The chain joins TRBV19 to TRBJ2-6, with 9 bases fitting TRBD1. This CDR3 region has 15 residues. With 8 bases clipped from V and 0 bases from J, the junction kept 2 bases outside the gene matches. Looked up from germline, CDR1 is LNHDA and CDR2 is SQIVND (reference sequence). CDR3 in DNA: TGTGCCAGTGGGACAGGGTCCTCTGGGGCCAACGTCCTGACTTTC. Its protein product is CASGTGSSGANVLTF.

This chain joins TRBV6-1 and TRBJ2-7; 9 bases line up with TRBD2. In germline, CDR1 is MNHNS, CDR2 SASEGT. Trimming removed 3 bases from V and 6 bases from J; junction bases left unmatched: 3. There are 13 residues in the CDR3. The CDR3 DNA reads as TGTGCCAGCAGTGACGGGACTAGCTTCGAGCAGTACTTC. Protein sequence: CASSDGTSFEQYF.

Details on this clonotype: The junction shows a germline mismatch at one end, possibly a read error. The chain joins TRBV2 to TRBJ2-2, with D hard to call. Germline CDR1 and CDR2: SNHLY and FYNNEI. The CDR3 loop spans 11 amino acids. As DNA, the CDR3 is TGTGCCACCAGTAGTGGCGGGGAGCTGTTTTTT. Its protein is CATSSGGELFF.

This clonotype was counted many times. The chain joins TRBV6-1 to TRBJ1-1; D is perhaps TRBD1 (6 bases). The V gene's germline CDR1 is MNHNS and CDR2 SASEGT. Trimming pared 7 bases from V and 3 bases from J, leaving 12 bases between. The CDR3 is made up of 13 amino acids. The CDR3 coding sequence is TGTGCCAGCAAGTCTGCAGGGGACACTGAAGCTTTCTTT. Protein product: CASKSAGDTEAFF.

This clonotype showed up many times. The gene calls are TRBV28 and TRBJ2-7; 9 positions agree with TRBD2. The V gene end was trimmed by 3 bases and the J gene end by 2 bases; junction bases not matched to a gene: 5. CDR1 and CDR2 (germline): MDHEN, SYDVKM. The CDR3 sequence is 15 residues long. The CDR3 region has the DNA TGTGCCAGCAGTTTTAGCGGGAGTCGCACCTACGAGCAGTACTTC. This codes for CASSFSGSRTYEQYF. Full variable domain (missing parts from reference TRBV28 and TRBJ2-7): DVKVTQSSRYLVKRTGEKVFLECVQDMDHENMFWYRQDPGLGLRLIYFSYDVKMKEKGDIPEGYSVSREKKERFSLILESASTNQTSMYLCASSFSGSRTYEQYFGPGTRLTVT.

The table lists this clonotype with many counts. This chain connects TRBV12-3 or TRBV12-4 to TRBJ2-1; no clear D gene. The CDR3 contains 13 residues. V was shortened by 3 bases and J by 5 bases, with 8 bases between the two germline ends. CDR3 sequence (DNA): TGTGCCAGCAGTTTTCGGTTGGACAATGAGCAGTTCTTC. Its protein product is CASSFRLDNEQFF.

This clonotype was counted at least ten times. This chain connects TRBV6-2 or TRBV6-3 to TRBJ2-5; D is undetermined. This CDR3 comprises 14 residues. The V end was cut by 11 bases, the J end by 2 bases, with 18 bases between. Per the germline V gene, CDR1 is MNHEY and CDR2 is SVGEGT. In DNA, the CDR3 is TGTGCCGTCCGTGTGGGCCAGCTACAAGAGACCCAGTACTTC. This translates into CAVRVGQLQETQYF.

Many counts were recorded for this clonotype. The chain is built from TRBV29-1 and TRBJ1-1; no definite D call. The V gene lost 2 bases and the J gene lost 1 base, with 8 bases spanning the gap. Germline loops: CDR1 SQVTM, CDR2 ANQGSEA. The CDR3 contains 13 residues. The CDR3 DNA reads TGCAGCGTTGAATTCCCCAGGAACACTGAAGCTTTCTTT. This translates into CSVEFPRNTEAFF.

This clonotype was seen ten or more times. The chain carries TRBV2 and TRBJ1-1, with D unclear. The germline V gene encodes CDR1 SNHLY and CDR2 FYNNEI. The V end lost 5 bases, the J end lost 3 bases, and 10 bases lay between the germline ends. The CDR3 is made up of 13 amino acids. The CDR3 DNA is TGTGCCAGCAGTTGGGGTGCGTACACTGAAGCTTTCTTT. Encoded protein: CASSWGAYTEAFF.

In this sample, this clonotype turned up many times. The rearrangement uses TRBV6-1 and TRBJ1-5, with TRBD1 matching over 8 bases. V shed 5 bases and J 4 bases; nucleotides not matched to a gene: 7. Germline CDR1 MNHNS, CDR2 SASEGT. The CDR3 sequence is 15 residues long. CDR3 loop: CASSPDRVGNQPQHF. The CDR3 bases are TGTGCCAGCAGTCCGGACAGGGTGGGTAATCAGCCCCAGCATTTT.

The sample holds many counts of this clonotype. The chain couples TRBV2 to TRBJ1-1; the match to TRBD1 covers 7 bases. Trimming cost V 7 bases and J 9 bases; bases outside gene matches: 8. The germline CDR1 and CDR2 sequences are SNHLY and FYNNEI. CDR3 length: 12 residues. CDR3 in DNA: TGTGCCAGCAACACAGGGGTCCGGCAAGCTTTCTTT. Translated: CASNTGVRQAFF.

The gene calls are TRBV20-1 and TRBJ2-6; D may be TRBD1 (6 bases). The length of the CDR3 is 16 residues. V lost 8 bases, J lost 0 bases, and 17 bases lay in between. Germline loops: CDR1 DFQATT, CDR2 SNEGSKA (reference sequence). The CDR3 loop reads CSPETGPVSGANVLTF. CDR3 in DNA: TGCAGTCCGGAGACAGGTCCTGTCTCTGGGGCCAACGTCCTGACTTTC.

This clonotype was seen at least ten times. The chain recombines TRBV5-4 with TRBJ1-1; possible D gene TRBD1, 6 bases. The CDR3 spans 15 residues. Looked up from germline, CDR1 is SGHNT and CDR2 is YYREEE (reference sequence). The ends were cut back, 4 bases at V and 4 bases at J, with 17 bases in the middle. The CDR3, as DNA: TGTGCCAGCAGCCAAGACCAGGGGAGCGGCACTGAAGCTTTCTTT. It encodes CASSQDQGSGTEAFF.

As regards this clonotype: With a far larger clone one base away, a read error is the likely cause. In this CDR3 the conserved last residue, phenylalanine or tryptophan, is missing, so a read error is likely. The V gene is TRBV2, the J gene TRBJ1-1, with D unclear. Germline CDR1 is SNHLY and CDR2 is FYNNEI. The length of the CDR3 is 14 residues. Trimming removed 5 bases at V and 3 bases at J, with 13 bases between. The CDR3 DNA is TGTGCCAGCAGTCCGGGCTGGGATGACACTGAAGCTTTCCTT. Amino acids: CASSPGWDDTEAFL.

This clonotype was counted only a few times. The CDR3 reads CASRSPGSGNTEAFF. In DNA form, the CDR3 reads TGTGCCAGCCGAAGCCCCGGGAGCGGGAACACTGAAGCTTTCTTT. This rearrangement joins TRBV6-1 to TRBJ1-1, with D unresolved. V was clipped by 8 bases and J by 1 base, with 17 bases between them. The CDR3 sequence is 15 residues long. Looked up from germline, CDR1 is MNHNS and CDR2 is SASEGT.

This chain uses TRBV3-1 with TRBJ1-2, with 7 bases identical to TRBD1. Per the germline V gene, CDR1 is LGHDT and CDR2 is YNNKEL (reference sequence). The ends lost 4 bases at V and 2 bases at J; junction bases unmatched: 7. The CDR3 covers 15 residues. Here the CDR3 DNA reads TGTGCCAGCAGCCCTCAGACAGGGATCAACTATGGCTACACCTTC. Encoded protein: CASSPQTGINYGYTF.

This clonotype was seen only a few times. This rearrangement joins TRBV4-1 to TRBJ2-2, with a weak D call TRBD2 (6 bases). The CDR3 has 16 residues. The V gene lost 2 bases and the J gene lost 0 bases, with 10 bases spanning the gap. Germline V lookup: CDR1 MGHRA, CDR2 YSYEKL. The CDR3 DNA reads as TGCGCCAGCAGCCAACTAGCGAACGCGAACACCGGGGAGCTGTTTTTT. It specifies CASSQLANANTGELFF.